The next 16 T cell receptor beta chains were all read from a single sample in a study of graft-versus-host responses after intestinal transplantation. For these TCRs, the target antigens are not known. Here immunoSEQ multiplex PCR was the method, and the copy in TCRdb shows in-frame clones only, minus some. The repertoire holds around 76,000 clones, with just under 95% as singletons. This specimen was unstimulated CD8+ T cells sorted from spleen or lymph node cells, taken before intestinal transplant. These receptors all come from a human donor who received an intestinal transplant.

The chain is built from TRBV7-3 and TRBJ2-1; 13 nucleotides align to TRBD2. The germline V gene has CDR1 SGHTA and CDR2 FQGTGA. Trimming at V came to 5 bases and at J to 10 bases, leaving 8 bases not matched to a gene. There are 15 residues in the CDR3. This CDR3 reads CASSPRTSGSGEQFF. The CDR3 DNA is TGTGCCAGCAGCCCCCGGACTAGCGGGAGCGGGGAGCAGTTCTTC. The full variable domain, in which reference TRBV7-3 and TRBJ2-1 provide the parts outside the CDR3, is GAGVSQTPSNKVTEKGKYVELRCDPISGHTALYWYRQSLGQGPEFLIYFQGTGAADDSGLPNDRFFAVRPEGSVSTLKIQRTERGDSAVYLCASSPRTSGSGEQFFGPGTRLTVL.

This clone is a singleton in its sample. This chain connects TRBV5-1 to TRBJ2-1; D unresolved. The CDR3 runs 13 residues. Germline loops: CDR1 SGHRS, CDR2 YFSETQ. The ends were cut back, 2 bases at V and 6 bases at J, with 9 bases in the middle. CDR3 nucleotide sequence: TGCGCCAGCAGCTTCAGGAGTTTCAATGAGCAGTTCTTC. Its translation is CASSFRSFNEQFF.

V is TRBV5-6 and J is TRBJ2-1; the D is unclear. CDR3 length: 15 residues. Trimming removed 4 bases at V and 5 bases at J, with 16 bases between. The germline CDR1 and CDR2 sequences are SGHDT and YYEEEE. The CDR3, as DNA: TGTGCCAGCAGCCCAGGTACCGGTTATGACAATGAGCAGTTCTTC. It encodes CASSPGTGYDNEQFF.

The gene calls are TRBV5-1 and TRBJ2-1, with D hard to call. Germline CDR1 SGHRS, CDR2 YFSETQ. V was pared by 5 bases and J by 9 bases, with 9 bases between. This CDR3 has 11 amino acids. This CDR3 is CASSTLGEQFF. The CDR3 coding sequence is TGCGCCAGCAGTACGCTAGGTGAGCAGTTCTTC.

The gene calls are TRBV23-1 and TRBJ1-5; no clear D. TRBV23-1 is an ORF, with its function uncertain. This CDR3 is 14 amino acids long. Trimming removed 8 bases at V and 5 bases at J, with 16 bases between. The CDR3 here is CASRPPGPHQPQHF. As DNA, the CDR3 is TGCGCCAGCCGACCCCCCGGGCCCCATCAGCCCCAGCATTTT.

The J gene is TRBJ2-1, the V gene TRBV6-4, with D perhaps TRBD1 (6 bases). The V and J ends lost 2 bases and 6 bases respectively, with 11 bases between them. The CDR3 is 14 residues long. Germline V gene sequence: CDR1 MRHNA, CDR2 SNTAGT. CDR3 nucleotide sequence: TGTGCCAGCAGTGACCCGAACAGGGTCAATGAGCAGTTCTTC. Amino acids: CASSDPNRVNEQFF.

This clone came up once. The genes are TRBV6-6 and TRBJ1-1; D unclear. CDR1 MNHNY and CDR2 SVGAGI come from the germline V gene (reference sequence). CDR3 length: 13 residues. The germline V and J ends were trimmed by 7 bases and 0 bases, with 9 bases remaining between them. The CDR3, as DNA: TGTGCCAGCAAGCGAGGACTGAACACTGAAGCTTTCTTT. It yields the protein CASKRGLNTEAFF.

The chain employs TRBV6-1 and TRBJ2-1; D possibly corresponds to TRBD2 (6 bases). The CDR3 is 14 residues long. CDR1 and CDR2 from the germline V gene are MNHNS and SASEGT. V was clipped by 6 bases and J by 5 bases, with 14 bases between them. The CDR3 nucleotides read TGTGCCAGCAGCCCTCGGGACTTCCACAATGAGCAGTTCTTC. Amino acid sequence: CASSPRDFHNEQFF.

J is TRBJ2-1 and V is TRBV7-8; TRBD2 agrees at 16 bases. Trimming removed 3 bases from V and 6 bases from J; junction bases left unmatched: 2. This CDR3 comprises 16 residues. Germline CDR1 SGHVS, CDR2 FQNEAQ. The CDR3 DNA is TGTGCCAGCAGCTTCGGGACTAGCGGGAGGGGCAATGAGCAGTTCTTC. It yields the protein CASSFGTSGRGNEQFF.

The V and J genes are TRBV27 and TRBJ2-7; 7 bases match TRBD2. The J segment lost 1 base and the V segment lost 3 bases, leaving 3 bases of the junction unmatched. The CDR3 is 14 residues long. Looked up from germline, CDR1 is MNHEY and CDR2 is SMNVEV (reference sequence). The CDR3 sequence: CASSFASGSYEQYF. The CDR3 nucleotides read TGTGCCAGCAGTTTCGCTAGCGGATCCTACGAGCAGTACTTC.

The J gene is TRBJ2-2, the V gene TRBV6-5; no clear D gene. The CDR3 consists of 12 residues. V dropped 5 bases and J dropped 1 base, with 2 bases sitting between them. The germline V gene has CDR1 MNHEY and CDR2 SVGAGI. CDR3 nucleotides: TGTGCCAGCAGTCAGAACACCGGGGAGCTGTTTTTT. Its protein is CASSQNTGELFF.

V is TRBV28 and J is TRBJ1-1; D perhaps matches TRBD1 (6 bases). Germline CDR1 MDHEN, CDR2 SYDVKM. The V end lost 6 bases, the J end lost 0 bases, and 14 bases lay between the germline ends. This CDR3 is built from 15 residues. CDR3 coding DNA: TGTGCCAGCAGCTGGGGGGACATCTTGAACACTGAAGCTTTCTTT. Translation gives CASSWGDILNTEAFF.

This clone was detected once. This chain joins TRBV9 and TRBJ2-5, with 11 nucleotides matching TRBD2. With V trimmed by 0 bases and J by 7 bases, 11 bases remained unmatched. CDR1 and CDR2 (germline): SGDLS, YYNGEE. The CDR3 loop spans 17 amino acids. Here the CDR3 DNA reads TGTGCCAGCAGCGTAGGAGGGACACTAGCGGGAGACCTGACCCAGTACTTC. Encoded protein: CASSVGGTLAGDLTQYF.

This sequence joins TRBV19 and TRBJ2-7, with D perhaps TRBD1 (5 bases). Looked up from germline, CDR1 is LNHDA and CDR2 is SQIVND (reference sequence). This CDR3 comprises 15 residues. With 5 bases removed from V and 0 bases from J, the gap between germline ends came to 14 bases. CDR3 loop: CASSPQGTLSYEQYF. CDR3 DNA: TGTGCCAGTAGTCCTCAGGGCACCCTCTCCTACGAGCAGTACTTC.

This clone has more than one count but fewer than ten. The V call is TRBV5-6, the J call TRBJ1-1, with D maybe TRBD1 (5 bases). The CDR3 sequence is 12 residues long. Trimming took off 0 bases at V and 8 bases at J, with 8 bases between the two ends. Germline values: CDR1 SGHDT, CDR2 YYEEEE. CDR3 sequence (DNA): TGTGCCAGCAGCTTGGGGGGGTTGGAAGCTTTCTTT. This translates into CASSLGGLEAFF.

This clone has a handful of counts. The chain is built from TRBV7-8 and TRBJ2-7; D uncertain. In germline, CDR1 is SGHVS, CDR2 FQNEAQ. V lost 5 bases and J 4 bases, leaving 21 bases between the germline ends. The CDR3 is 16 amino acids. In nucleotides, the CDR3 is TGTGCCAGCAGCCCGATGACCCTAGGATGGGTATACGAGCAGTACTTC. Translation gives CASSPMTLGWVYEQYF.